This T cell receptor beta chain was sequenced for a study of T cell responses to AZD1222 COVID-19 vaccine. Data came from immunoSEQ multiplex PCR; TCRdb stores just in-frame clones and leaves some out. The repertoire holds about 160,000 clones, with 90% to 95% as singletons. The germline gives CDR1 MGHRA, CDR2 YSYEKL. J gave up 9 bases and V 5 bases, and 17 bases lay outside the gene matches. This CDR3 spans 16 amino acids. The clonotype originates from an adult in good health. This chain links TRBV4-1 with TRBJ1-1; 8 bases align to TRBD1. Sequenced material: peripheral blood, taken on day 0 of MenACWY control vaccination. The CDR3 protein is CASSTNRGQDLRKAFF. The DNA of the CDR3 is TGCGCCAGCAGCACCAATCGGGGACAGGACCTTAGGAAAGCTTTCTTT.